The clone carrying this T cell receptor (beta chain) was seen many times. Arm-PCR of CDR3 regions and iRepertoire HTBI primers were used to build TCR beta libraries. TCRdb passed the multiplex PCR reads through MiXCR, listing each CDR3 protein once. There are more than 450,000 distinct CDR3 sequences in the sample; 12% occur only once, and approximately 9.6% lies in the top ten. The sample comes from a study of regulatory T cells in long-lasting Graves disease. V gave up 4 bases and J gave up 9 bases, with 7 bases separating them. This CDR3 spans 11 amino acids. CDR1 and CDR2 (germline): MDHEN, SYDVKM. Time point described: newly diagnosed GD, antithyroid drugs for less than 3 months. RNA isolated from PBMCs was used to make the TCR library. These sequences were also reported in another study, on T cells in Graves' hyperthyroidism and ophthalmopathy.

The source of this sequence is a woman in her thirties with Graves disease. The specimen was peripheral blood mononuclear cells (PBMCs), collected at new diagnosis, from a patient treated with antithyroid drugs. J is TRBJ2-4 and V is TRBV28; D remains ambiguous. CDR3 DNA: TGTGCCAGCAGTTCCCCACGCATTCAGTACTTC. It is translated as CASSSPRIQYF.